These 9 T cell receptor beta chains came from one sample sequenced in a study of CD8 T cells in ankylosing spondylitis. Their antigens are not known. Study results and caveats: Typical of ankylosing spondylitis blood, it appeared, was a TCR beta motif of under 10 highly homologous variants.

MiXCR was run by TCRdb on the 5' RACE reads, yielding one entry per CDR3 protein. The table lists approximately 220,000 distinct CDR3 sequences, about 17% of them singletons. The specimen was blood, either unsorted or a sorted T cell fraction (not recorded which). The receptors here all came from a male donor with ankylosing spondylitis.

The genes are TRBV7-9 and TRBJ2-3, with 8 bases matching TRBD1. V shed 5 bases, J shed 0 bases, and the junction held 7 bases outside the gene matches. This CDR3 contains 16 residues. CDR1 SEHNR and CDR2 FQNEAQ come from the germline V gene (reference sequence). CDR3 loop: CASSLGTGTSTDTQYF. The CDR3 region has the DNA TGTGCCAGCAGCCTGGGGACAGGAACTAGCACAGATACGCAGTATTTT.

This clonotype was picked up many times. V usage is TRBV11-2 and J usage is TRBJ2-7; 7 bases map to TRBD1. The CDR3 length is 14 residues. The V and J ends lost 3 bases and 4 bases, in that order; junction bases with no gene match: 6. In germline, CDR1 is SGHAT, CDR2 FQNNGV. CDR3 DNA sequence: TGTGCCAGCAGCTTGACAGGGAGTAATTACGAGCAGTACTTC. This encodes CASSLTGSNYEQYF.

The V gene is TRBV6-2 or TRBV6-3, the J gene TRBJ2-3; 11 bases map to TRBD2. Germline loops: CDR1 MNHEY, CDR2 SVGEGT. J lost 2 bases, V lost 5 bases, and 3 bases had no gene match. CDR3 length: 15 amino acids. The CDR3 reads CASSKGLAATDTQYF. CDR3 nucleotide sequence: TGTGCCAGCAGTAAGGGACTAGCGGCCACAGATACGCAGTATTTT.

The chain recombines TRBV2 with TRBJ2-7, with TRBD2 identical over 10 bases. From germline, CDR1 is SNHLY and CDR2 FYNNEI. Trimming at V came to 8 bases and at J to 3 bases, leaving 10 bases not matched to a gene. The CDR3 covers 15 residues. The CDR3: CASSLSGTSDYEQYF. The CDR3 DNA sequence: TGTGCCAGCTCTTTATCCGGGACTAGCGACTACGAGCAGTACTTC.

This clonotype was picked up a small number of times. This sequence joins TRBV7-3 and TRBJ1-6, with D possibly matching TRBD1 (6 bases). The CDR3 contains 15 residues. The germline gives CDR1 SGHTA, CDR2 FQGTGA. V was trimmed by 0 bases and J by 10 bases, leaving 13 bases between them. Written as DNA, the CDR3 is TGTGCCAGCAGCTTAACGGGGGGGCCCGGATCACCCCTCCACTTT. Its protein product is CASSLTGGPGSPLHF.

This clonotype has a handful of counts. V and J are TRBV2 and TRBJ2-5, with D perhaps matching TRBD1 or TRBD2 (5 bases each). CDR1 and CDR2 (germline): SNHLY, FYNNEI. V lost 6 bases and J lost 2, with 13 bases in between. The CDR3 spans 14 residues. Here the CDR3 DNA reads TGTGCCAGCAGACCCTTGTGGGGGCAAGAGACCCAGTACTTC. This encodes CASRPLWGQETQYF.

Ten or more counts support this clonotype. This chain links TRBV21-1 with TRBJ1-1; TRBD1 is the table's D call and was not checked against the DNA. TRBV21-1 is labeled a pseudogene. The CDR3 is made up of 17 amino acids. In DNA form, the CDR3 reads TGTGCCAGCAGCAAAGTTCGGTTGGGCAGGGTCGTTCGTGAAGCTTTCTTT. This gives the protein CASSKVRLGRVVREAFF.

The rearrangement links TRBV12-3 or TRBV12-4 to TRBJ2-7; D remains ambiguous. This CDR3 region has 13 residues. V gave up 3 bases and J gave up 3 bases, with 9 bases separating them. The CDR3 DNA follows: TGTGCCAGCAGTTTTTTGGGGATCTACGAGCAGTACTTC. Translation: CASSFLGIYEQYF.

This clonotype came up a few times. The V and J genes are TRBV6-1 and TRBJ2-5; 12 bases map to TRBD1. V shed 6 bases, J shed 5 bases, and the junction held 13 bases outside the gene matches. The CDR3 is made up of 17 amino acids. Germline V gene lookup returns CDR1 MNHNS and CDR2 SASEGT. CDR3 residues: CASSQKGGTGGLETQYF. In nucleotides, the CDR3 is TGTGCCAGCAGCCAAAAAGGGGGGACAGGGGGCCTGGAGACCCAGTACTTC.